This record looks at one T cell receptor beta chain sequence and its context. Its antigen is unknown. This sample is part of a study of tumor-infiltrating lymphocytes in localized non-small cell lung cancer. Study-wide results and limits: TCR sequencing covered a subset of patients with enough tissue.

Assay used: immunoSEQ multiplex PCR; TCRdb lists only in-frame clones, some missing. The sample lists about 23,000 clones, roughly 66% occurring once. The germline gives CDR1 SGDLS, CDR2 YYNGEE. The CDR3 is 15 residues long. V was pared by 3 bases and J by 1 base, with 13 bases between. The source is a human donor with non-small cell lung cancer. The chain recombines TRBV9 with TRBJ1-1; D might be TRBD1 (5 bases). Sequencing used lung tumor tissue. The CDR3 protein is CASSARGGANTEAFF. The CDR3 nucleotides are TGTGCCAGCAGCGCCCGTGGAGGGGCGAACACTGAAGCTTTCTTT. The full variable domain, with the rest looked up from reference TRBV9 and TRBJ1-1, is DSGVTQTPKHLITATGQRVTLRCSPRSGDLSVYWYQQSLDQGLQFLIQYYNGEERAKGNILERFSAQQFPDLHSELNLSSLELGDSALYFCASSARGGANTEAFFGQGTRLTVV.